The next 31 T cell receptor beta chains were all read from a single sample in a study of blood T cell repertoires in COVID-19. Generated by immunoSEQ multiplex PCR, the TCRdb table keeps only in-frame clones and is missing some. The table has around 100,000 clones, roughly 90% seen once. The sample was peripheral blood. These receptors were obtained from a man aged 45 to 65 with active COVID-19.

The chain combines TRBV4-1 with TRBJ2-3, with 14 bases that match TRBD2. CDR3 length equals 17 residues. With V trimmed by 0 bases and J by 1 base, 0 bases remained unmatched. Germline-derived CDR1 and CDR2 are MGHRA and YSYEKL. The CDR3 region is CASSQEGLAGGTDTQYF. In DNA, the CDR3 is TGCGCCAGCAGCCAAGAGGGACTAGCGGGGGGCACAGATACGCAGTATTTT.

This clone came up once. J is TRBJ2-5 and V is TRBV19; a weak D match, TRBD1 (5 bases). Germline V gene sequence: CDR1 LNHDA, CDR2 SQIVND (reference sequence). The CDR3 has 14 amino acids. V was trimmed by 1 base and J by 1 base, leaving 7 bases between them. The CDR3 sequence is CASSIVQGQETQYF. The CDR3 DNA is TGTGCCAGTAGTATAGTTCAGGGCCAAGAGACCCAGTACTTC.

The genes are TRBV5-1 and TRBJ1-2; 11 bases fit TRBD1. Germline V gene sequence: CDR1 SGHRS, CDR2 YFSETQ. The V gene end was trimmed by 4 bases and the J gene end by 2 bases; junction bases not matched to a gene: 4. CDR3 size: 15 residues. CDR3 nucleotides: TGCGCCAGCAGCAAGGGACAGGGGGGAAACTATGGCTACACCTTC. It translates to CASSKGQGGNYGYTF.

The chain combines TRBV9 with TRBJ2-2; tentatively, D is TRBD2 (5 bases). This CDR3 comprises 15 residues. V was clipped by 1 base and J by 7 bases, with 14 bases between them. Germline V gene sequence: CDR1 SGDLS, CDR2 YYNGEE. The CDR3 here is CASSVSPSEGGELFF. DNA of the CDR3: TGTGCCAGCAGCGTATCCCCCAGCGAGGGCGGGGAGCTGTTTTTT. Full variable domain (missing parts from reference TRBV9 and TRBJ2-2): DSGVTQTPKHLITATGQRVTLRCSPRSGDLSVYWYQQSLDQGLQFLIQYYNGEERAKGNILERFSAQQFPDLHSELNLSSLELGDSALYFCASSVSPSEGGELFFGEGSRLTVL.

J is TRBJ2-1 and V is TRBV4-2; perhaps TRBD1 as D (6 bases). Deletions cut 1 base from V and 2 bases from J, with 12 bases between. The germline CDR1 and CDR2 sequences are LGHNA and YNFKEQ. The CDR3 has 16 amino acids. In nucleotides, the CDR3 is TGTGCCAGCAGCCAAGGGACAGCCAAGACCTACAATGAGCAGTTCTTC. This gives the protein CASSQGTAKTYNEQFF.

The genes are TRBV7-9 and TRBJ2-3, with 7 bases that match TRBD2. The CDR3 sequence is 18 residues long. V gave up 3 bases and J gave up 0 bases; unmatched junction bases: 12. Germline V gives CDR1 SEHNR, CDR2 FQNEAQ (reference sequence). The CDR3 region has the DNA TGTGCCAGCAGCTTCAGGTTCCAGCGGGAATCTAGCACAGATACGCAGTATTTT. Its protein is CASSFRFQRESSTDTQYF.

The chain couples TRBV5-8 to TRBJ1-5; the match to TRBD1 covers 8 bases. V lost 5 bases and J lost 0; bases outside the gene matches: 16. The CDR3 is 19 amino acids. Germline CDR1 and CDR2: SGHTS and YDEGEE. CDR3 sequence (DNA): TGTGCCAGCAGTCATTCAACGGGACAGGTCCAGATTAGCAATCAGCCCCAGCATTTT. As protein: CASSHSTGQVQISNQPQHF. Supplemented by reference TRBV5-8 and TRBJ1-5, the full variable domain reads EAGVTQSPTHLIKTRGQQATLRCSPISGHTSVYWYQQALGLGLQFLLWYDEGEERNRGNFPPRFSGRQFPNYSSELNVNALELEDSALYLCASSHSTGQVQISNQPQHFGDGTRLSIL.

The CDR3 bases are TGCGCCAGCAGTGAGTCCGGGACAGGGGGCGCGGGAGCTTTCTTT. Encoded protein: CASSESGTGGAGAFF. The chain has TRBV10-1 and TRBJ1-1; 12 nucleotides agree with TRBD1. From germline, CDR1 is WNHNN and CDR2 SYGVQD (reference sequence). The ends lost 0 bases at V and 10 bases at J; junction bases unmatched: 6. CDR3 length: 15 residues.

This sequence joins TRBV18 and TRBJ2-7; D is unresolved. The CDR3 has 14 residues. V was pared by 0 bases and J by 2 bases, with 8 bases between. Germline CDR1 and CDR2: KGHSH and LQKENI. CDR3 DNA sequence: TGTGCCAGCTCACCACCCGGAGTCACCTACGAGCAGTACGTC. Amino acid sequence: CASSPPGVTYEQYV.

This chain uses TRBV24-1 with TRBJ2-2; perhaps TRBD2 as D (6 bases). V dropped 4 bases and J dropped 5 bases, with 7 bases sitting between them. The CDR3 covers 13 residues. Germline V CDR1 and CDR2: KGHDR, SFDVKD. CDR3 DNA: TGTGCCACCAGTGACGGGGGTACCGGGGAGCTGTTTTTT. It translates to CATSDGGTGELFF.

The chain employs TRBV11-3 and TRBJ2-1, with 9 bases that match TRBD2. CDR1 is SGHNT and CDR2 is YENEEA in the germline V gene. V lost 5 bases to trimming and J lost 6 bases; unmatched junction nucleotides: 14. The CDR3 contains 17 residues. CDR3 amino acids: CASSTAVLAGIFNEQFF. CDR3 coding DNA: TGTGCCAGCAGCACCGCGGTTCTAGCGGGAATTTTCAATGAGCAGTTCTTC.

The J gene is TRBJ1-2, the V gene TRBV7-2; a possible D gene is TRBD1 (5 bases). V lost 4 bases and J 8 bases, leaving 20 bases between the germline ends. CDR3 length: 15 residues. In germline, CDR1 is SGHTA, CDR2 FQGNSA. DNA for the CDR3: TGTGCCAGCAGCTATTATAGTGGGGGGGAGGGCGGCTACACCTTC. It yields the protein CASSYYSGGEGGYTF.

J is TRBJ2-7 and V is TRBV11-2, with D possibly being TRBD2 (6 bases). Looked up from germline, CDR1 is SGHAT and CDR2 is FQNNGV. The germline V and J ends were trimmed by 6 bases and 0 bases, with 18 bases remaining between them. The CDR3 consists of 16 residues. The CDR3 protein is CASRPSRAGSSYEQYF. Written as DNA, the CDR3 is TGTGCCAGCAGGCCAAGTCGGGCGGGAAGCTCCTACGAGCAGTACTTC.

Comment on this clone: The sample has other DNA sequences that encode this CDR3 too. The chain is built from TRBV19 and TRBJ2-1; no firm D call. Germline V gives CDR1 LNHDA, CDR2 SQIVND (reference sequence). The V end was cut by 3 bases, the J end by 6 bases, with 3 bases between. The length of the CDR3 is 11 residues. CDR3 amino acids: CASSIRNEQFF. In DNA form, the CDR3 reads TGTGCCAGTAGTATCCGCAATGAGCAGTTCTTC.

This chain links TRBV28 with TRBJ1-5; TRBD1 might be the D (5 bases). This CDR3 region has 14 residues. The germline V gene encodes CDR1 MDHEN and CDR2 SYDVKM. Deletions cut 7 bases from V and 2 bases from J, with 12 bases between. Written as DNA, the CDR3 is TGTGCCAGCACCGAACCACAGGGCAATCAGCCCCAGCATTTT. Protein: CASTEPQGNQPQHF.

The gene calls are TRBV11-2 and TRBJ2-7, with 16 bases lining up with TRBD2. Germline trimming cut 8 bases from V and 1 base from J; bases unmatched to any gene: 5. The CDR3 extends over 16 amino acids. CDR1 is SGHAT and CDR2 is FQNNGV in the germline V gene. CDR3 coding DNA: TGTGCCAGCTCGGGACTAGCGGGGGGGTGGTCCTACGAGCAGTACTTC. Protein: CASSGLAGGWSYEQYF.

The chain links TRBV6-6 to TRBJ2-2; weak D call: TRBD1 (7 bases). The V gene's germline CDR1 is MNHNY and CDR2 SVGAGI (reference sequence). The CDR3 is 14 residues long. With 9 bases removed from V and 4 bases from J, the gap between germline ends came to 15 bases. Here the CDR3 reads CASHQGGGTGELFF. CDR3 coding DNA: TGTGCCAGTCATCAGGGGGGAGGCACCGGGGAGCTGTTTTTT.

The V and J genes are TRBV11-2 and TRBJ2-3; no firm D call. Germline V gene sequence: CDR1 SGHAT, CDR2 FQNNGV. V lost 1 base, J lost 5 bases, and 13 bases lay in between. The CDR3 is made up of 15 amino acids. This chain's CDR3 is CASSLVSLVQDTQYF. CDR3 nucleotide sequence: TGTGCCAGCAGCTTAGTTAGCTTAGTTCAAGATACGCAGTATTTT. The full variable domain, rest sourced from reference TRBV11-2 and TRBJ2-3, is EAGVAQSPRYKIIEKRQSVAFWCNPISGHATLYWYQQILGQGPKLLIQFQNNGVVDDSQLPKDRFSAERLKGVDSTLKIQPAKLEDSAVYLCASSLVSLVQDTQYFGPGTRLTVL.

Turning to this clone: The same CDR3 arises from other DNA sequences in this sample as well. CDR3 bases: TGCGCCAGCAGCTTGGGTCTGGAGGAGACCCAGTACTTC. Amino acids: CASSLGLEETQYF. The chain couples TRBV5-1 to TRBJ2-5, with D hard to call. The germline V gene has CDR1 SGHRS and CDR2 YFSETQ. The CDR3 consists of 13 residues. V was shortened by 0 bases and J by 5 bases, with 8 bases between the two germline ends. Full variable domain (outside the CDR3, taken from reference TRBV5-1 and TRBJ2-5): KAGVTQTPRYLIKTRGQQVTLSCSPISGHRSVSWYQQTPGQGLQFLFEYFSETQRNKGNFPGRFSGRQFSNSRSEMNVSTLELGDSALYLCASSLGLEETQYFGPGTRLLVL.

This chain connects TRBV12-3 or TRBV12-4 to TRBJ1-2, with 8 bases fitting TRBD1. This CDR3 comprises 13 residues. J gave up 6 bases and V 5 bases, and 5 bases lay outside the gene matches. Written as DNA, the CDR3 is TGTGCCAGCAGTCTGAGGACAGGGAATGGCTACACCTTC. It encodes CASSLRTGNGYTF.

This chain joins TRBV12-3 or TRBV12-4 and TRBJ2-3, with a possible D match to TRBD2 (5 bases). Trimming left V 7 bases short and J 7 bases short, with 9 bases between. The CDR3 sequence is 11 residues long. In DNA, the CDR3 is TGTGCCAGCACCCGGACTTATACGCAGTATTTT. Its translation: CASTRTYTQYF.

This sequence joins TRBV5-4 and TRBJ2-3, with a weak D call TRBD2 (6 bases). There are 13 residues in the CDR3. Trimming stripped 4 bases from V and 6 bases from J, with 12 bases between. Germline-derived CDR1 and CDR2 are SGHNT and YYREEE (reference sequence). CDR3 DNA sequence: TGTGCCAGCAGCGCGAACCGGGAGGATACGCAGTATTTT. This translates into CASSANREDTQYF. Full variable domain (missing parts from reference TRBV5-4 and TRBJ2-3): ETGVTQSPTHLIKTRGQQVTLRCSSQSGHNTVSWYQQALGQGPQFIFQYYREEENGRGNFPPRFSGLQFPNYSSELNVNALELDDSALYLCASSANREDTQYFGPGTRLTVL.

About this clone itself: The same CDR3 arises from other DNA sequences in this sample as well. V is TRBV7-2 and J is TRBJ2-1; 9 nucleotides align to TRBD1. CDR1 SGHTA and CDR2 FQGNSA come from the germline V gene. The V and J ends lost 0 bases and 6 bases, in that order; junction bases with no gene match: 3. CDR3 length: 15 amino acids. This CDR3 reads CASSLALTGGNEQFF. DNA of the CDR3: TGTGCCAGCAGCTTAGCTCTGACAGGGGGCAATGAGCAGTTCTTC.

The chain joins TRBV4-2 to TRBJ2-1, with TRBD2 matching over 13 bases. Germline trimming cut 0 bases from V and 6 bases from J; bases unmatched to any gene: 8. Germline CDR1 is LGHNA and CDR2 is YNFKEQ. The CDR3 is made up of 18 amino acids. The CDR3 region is CASSQDWTSGGRSNEQFF. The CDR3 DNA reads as TGTGCCAGCAGCCAAGATTGGACTAGCGGGGGCCGGAGCAATGAGCAGTTCTTC.

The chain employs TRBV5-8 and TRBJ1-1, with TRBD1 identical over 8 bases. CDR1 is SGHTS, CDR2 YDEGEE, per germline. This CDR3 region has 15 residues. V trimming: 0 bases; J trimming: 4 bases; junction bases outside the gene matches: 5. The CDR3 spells CASSLGQGIITEAFF. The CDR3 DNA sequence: TGTGCCAGCAGCTTGGGACAGGGGATTATCACTGAAGCTTTCTTT.

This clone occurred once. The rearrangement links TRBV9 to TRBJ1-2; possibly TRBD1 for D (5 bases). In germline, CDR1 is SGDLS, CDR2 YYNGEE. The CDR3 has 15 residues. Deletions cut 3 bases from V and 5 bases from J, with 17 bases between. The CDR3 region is CASSAAGGGDYGYTF. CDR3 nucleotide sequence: TGTGCCAGCAGCGCTGCTGGGGGGGGAGATTATGGCTACACCTTC.

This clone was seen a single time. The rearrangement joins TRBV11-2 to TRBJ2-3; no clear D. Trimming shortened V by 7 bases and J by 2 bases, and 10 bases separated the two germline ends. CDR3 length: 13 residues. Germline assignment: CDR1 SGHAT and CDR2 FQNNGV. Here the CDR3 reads CASNGQHTDTQYF. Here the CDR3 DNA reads TGTGCCAGCAATGGGCAGCACACAGATACGCAGTATTTT.

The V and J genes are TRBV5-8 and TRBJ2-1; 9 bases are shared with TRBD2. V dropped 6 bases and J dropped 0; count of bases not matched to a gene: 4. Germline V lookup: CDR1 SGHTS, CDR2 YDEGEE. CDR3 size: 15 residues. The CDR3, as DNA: TGTGCCAGCAACAGCGGGGGGCTCTCCTACAATGAGCAGTTCTTC. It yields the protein CASNSGGLSYNEQFF.

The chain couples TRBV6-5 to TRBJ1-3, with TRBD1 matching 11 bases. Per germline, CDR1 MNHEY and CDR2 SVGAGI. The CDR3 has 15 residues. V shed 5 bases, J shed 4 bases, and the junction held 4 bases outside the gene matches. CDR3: CASSQGQGGGNTIYF. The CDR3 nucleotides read TGTGCCAGCAGTCAGGGACAGGGGGGCGGAAACACCATATATTTT.

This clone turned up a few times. The CDR3 sequence is CAWSVLAGGGEQFF. The CDR3 DNA reads as TGTGCCTGGAGTGTGTTAGCGGGAGGTGGTGAGCAGTTCTTC. The chain carries TRBV30 and TRBJ2-1, with 10 bases lining up with TRBD2. This CDR3 comprises 14 residues. Germline-derived CDR1 and CDR2 are GTSNPN and SVGIG (reference sequence). V dropped 0 bases and J dropped 9; count of bases not matched to a gene: 5.

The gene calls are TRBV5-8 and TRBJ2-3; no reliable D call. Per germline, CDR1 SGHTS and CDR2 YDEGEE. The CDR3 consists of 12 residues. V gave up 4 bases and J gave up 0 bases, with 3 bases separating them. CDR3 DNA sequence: TGTGCCAGCAGCCTGAGCACAGATACGCAGTATTTT. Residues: CASSLSTDTQYF.